This is a list of T cell receptor beta chains from one sample in a study of neurological immune-mediated disorders. TCRdb redid the calling of the 5' RACE reads with MiXCR, one entry per CDR3 protein. The table lists tens of thousands of distinct CDR3 sequences, approximately 1.5% of them singletons. The sample consisted of PBMCs. The receptor set was obtained from a woman aged 25 to 39 with multiple sclerosis. The CDR3 runs from the conserved cysteine through the conserved F or W. The order of the fields is V gene, J gene, D gene, clone size, CDR3 protein, CDR3 DNA. A D gene is named only where the DNA matches it firmly. Clone sizes are shown as once, few, many, or a class for an expanded clone.

V: TRBV5-1; J: TRBJ2-7; D: NA; size: many; CDR3: CASSLEFLYEQYF; DNA: TGCGCCAGCAGCTTGGAGTTTCTCTACGAGCAGTACTTC
V: TRBV6-2/TRBV6-3; J: TRBJ2-1; D: TRBD1; size: many; CDR3: CASSRDRVPNEQFF; DNA: TGTGCCAGCAGCCGGGACAGGGTCCCCAATGAGCAGTTCTTC
V: TRBV7-7; J: TRBJ2-7; D: TRBD2; size: many; CDR3: CASSLASGGIYEQYF; DNA: TGTGCCAGCAGCTTGGCTAGCGGGGGGATATACGAGCAGTACTTC
V: TRBV5-1; J: TRBJ2-7; D: NA; size: many; CDR3: CASGSTVYEQYF; DNA: TGCGCCAGCGGCTCGACAGTCTACGAGCAGTACTTC
V: TRBV7-2; J: TRBJ2-7; D: NA; size: many; CDR3: CASSVATDSYEQYF; DNA: TGTGCCAGCAGTGTAGCTACGGACTCCTACGAGCAGTACTTC
V: TRBV20-1; J: TRBJ1-1; D: NA; size: many; CDR3: CSARLNTEAFF; DNA: TGCAGTGCTAGACTGAACACTGAAGCTTTCTTT
V: TRBV29-1; J: TRBJ2-7; D: NA; size: many; CDR3: CSVADGYYEQYF; DNA: TGCAGCGTTGCTGACGGATATTACGAGCAGTACTTC
V: TRBV5-1; J: TRBJ1-1; D: NA; size: many; CDR3: CASSHKGPNTEAFF; DNA: TGCGCCAGCAGCCACAAGGGACCTAACACTGAAGCTTTCTTT
V: TRBV12-3/TRBV12-4; J: TRBJ2-1; D: TRBD2; size: many; CDR3: CASRGLATSSYNEQFF; DNA: TGTGCCAGCAGAGGACTAGCGACGAGCTCCTACAATGAGCAGTTCTTC
V: TRBV6-5; J: TRBJ1-2; D: NA; size: many; CDR3: CASSAAGQNYGYTF; DNA: TGTGCCAGCAGTGCCGCGGGCCAGAACTATGGCTACACCTTC
V: TRBV7-2; J: TRBJ2-7; D: NA; size: many; CDR3: CASSQSRLRIHEQYF; DNA: TGTGCCAGCAGTCAGTCGAGGTTGCGAATCCACGAGCAGTACTTC
V: TRBV20-1; J: TRBJ1-5; D: NA; size: many; CDR3: CSGRDSNQPQHF; DNA: TGCAGTGGGCGGGATAGCAATCAGCCCCAGCATTTT
V: TRBV20-1; J: TRBJ1-1; D: NA; size: many; CDR3: CSAPDGWRVNTEAFF; DNA: TGCAGTGCTCCGGACGGGTGGAGGGTGAACACTGAAGCTTTCTTT
V: TRBV6-5; J: TRBJ1-3; D: NA; size: many; CDR3: CASSFSGSGNTIYF; DNA: TGTGCCAGCAGTTTCTCCGGGTCTGGAAACACCATATATTTT
V: TRBV5-1; J: TRBJ2-2; D: NA; size: many; CDR3: CASSLSLNTGELFF; DNA: TGCGCCAGCAGCTTGTCCCTAAACACCGGGGAGCTGTTTTTT
V: TRBV29-1; J: TRBJ2-5; D: NA; size: many; CDR3: CSSYQETQYF; DNA: TGCAGCTCGTACCAAGAGACCCAGTACTTC
V: TRBV20-1; J: TRBJ2-6; D: TRBD1; size: many; CDR3: CSARTGGTGANVLTF; DNA: TGCAGTGCTAGAACAGGGGGAACTGGGGCCAACGTCCTGACTTTC
V: TRBV20-1; J: TRBJ1-4; D: NA; size: many; CDR3: CSARDGFSEKLFF; DNA: TGCAGTGCCAGGGATGGGTTTAGTGAAAAACTGTTTTTT
V: TRBV5-1; J: TRBJ2-1; D: TRBD1; size: many; CDR3: CASSLEGQGRNEQFF; DNA: TGCGCCAGCAGCTTGGAGGGACAGGGGCGCAATGAGCAGTTCTTC
V: TRBV7-3; J: TRBJ2-3; D: NA; size: many; CDR3: CASSPRDGITDTQYF; DNA: TGTGCCAGCAGCCCCAGGGATGGTATCACAGATACGCAGTATTTT
V: TRBV5-1; J: TRBJ2-7; D: NA; size: many; CDR3: CASSLDAEQYF; DNA: TGCGCCAGCAGCTTGGATGCCGAGCAGTACTTC
V: TRBV24-1; J: TRBJ1-1; D: NA; size: many; CDR3: CATSDPGTPAFF; DNA: TGTGCCACCAGTGACCCCGGGACTCCAGCTTTCTTT
V: TRBV4-1; J: TRBJ1-2; D: NA; size: many; CDR3: CASSQGQNYGYTF; DNA: TGCGCCAGCAGCCAAGGACAGAACTATGGCTACACCTTC
V: TRBV5-1; J: TRBJ2-3; D: TRBD2; size: many; CDR3: CASSLKRGLAGGLSTDTQYF; DNA: TGCGCCAGCAGCTTAAAGCGCGGCCTAGCGGGGGGCCTTAGCACAGATACGCAGTATTTT
V: TRBV29-1; J: TRBJ2-2; D: NA; size: many; CDR3: CSVLNTGELFF; DNA: TGCAGCGTCCTGAACACCGGGGAGCTGTTTTTT
V: TRBV12-3/TRBV12-4; J: TRBJ1-2; D: TRBD1; size: many; CDR3: CASRRQGGDYGYTF; DNA: TGTGCCAGCAGACGACAGGGGGGAGACTATGGCTACACCTTC
V: TRBV2; J: TRBJ2-2; D: NA; size: many; CDR3: CARGPSFVNTGELFF; DNA: TGTGCCAGGGGTCCGAGTTTCGTGAACACCGGGGAGCTGTTTTTT
V: TRBV20-1; J: TRBJ2-1; D: TRBD2; size: few; CDR3: CSGGTSGSNEQFF; DNA: TGCAGTGGGGGGACTAGCGGATCCAATGAGCAGTTCTTC
V: TRBV10-2; J: TRBJ1-2; D: NA; size: many; CDR3: CASSESAIYGYTF; DNA: TGCGCCAGCAGTGAGTCCGCGATCTATGGCTACACCTTC
V: TRBV5-1; J: TRBJ1-4; D: NA; size: many; CDR3: CASSLGQRNEKLFF; DNA: TGCGCCAGCAGCTTGGGACAGCGTAATGAAAAACTGTTTTTT
V: TRBV5-1; J: TRBJ2-7; D: NA; size: many; CDR3: CASSPLPLKAEQYF; DNA: TGCGCCAGCAGCCCACTACCACTTAAGGCCGAGCAGTACTTC
V: TRBV7-2; J: TRBJ2-5; D: NA; size: many; CDR3: CASSIQETQYF; DNA: TGTGCCAGCAGCATCCAAGAGACCCAGTACTTC